This passage covers 4 T cell receptor beta chains from one sample sequenced in a study of beta chain features in type 1 diabetes. What was sequenced were expressed TCRB transcripts, since all of the isolated RNA had been reverse transcribed. Repertoires were generated with immunoSEQ multiplex PCR, while TCRdb's copy carries only in-frame clones and drops some. The sample carries some 300,000 clones, 8% recorded once. Material for sequencing was central memory CD4+ T cells from blood. The receptors stem from a woman aged 18-29 years in good health.

The rearrangement uses TRBV14 and TRBJ1-5; TRBD1 is a possible D gene (5 bases). The CDR3 is 18 residues long. Trimming stripped 1 base from V and 7 bases from J, with 23 bases between. Germline assignment: CDR1 SGHDN and CDR2 FVKESK. The CDR3 region is CASSQGLAQGEGGQPQHF. As DNA, the CDR3 is TGTGCCAGCAGCCAAGGGTTAGCGCAGGGAGAAGGTGGACAGCCCCAGCATTTT.

Only a few counts were recorded for this clone. This chain uses TRBV4-1 with TRBJ1-5; 8 nucleotides line up with TRBD1. The CDR3 totals 15 residues. V lost 0 bases to trimming and J lost 5 bases; unmatched junction nucleotides: 3. CDR1 MGHRA and CDR2 YSYEKL come from the germline V gene. CDR3 bases: TGCGCCAGCAGCCAAGAACAGGGGGACTATCAGCCCCAGCATTTT. Protein product: CASSQEQGDYQPQHF.

This clone was seen a few times. The rearrangement links TRBV29-1 to TRBJ2-3; 10 bases map to TRBD1. V gave up 4 bases and J gave up 0 bases; unmatched junction bases: 4. This CDR3 comprises 15 residues. CDR1 is SQVTM, CDR2 ANQGSEA, per germline. CDR3 DNA: TGCAGCGTTGCCGGGACAGGGGACAGCACAGATACGCAGTATTTT. Translated, it gives CSVAGTGDSTDTQYF.

There are a few counts of this clone. This chain uses TRBV7-2 with TRBJ2-5, with D unclear. Germline V gene sequence: CDR1 SGHTA, CDR2 FQGNSA. This CDR3 comprises 14 residues. Trimming removed 8 bases from V and 6 bases from J, with 19 bases in between. CDR3 loop: CASSPRVSGKTQYF. CDR3 coding DNA: TGTGCCAGCTCCCCCCGGGTGTCCGGAAAGACCCAGTACTTC.